Sequencing of this T cell receptor beta chain was carried out in a study of cytotoxic CD8 clonotypes in ibrutinib-treated CLL. The method was immunoSEQ multiplex PCR; TCRdb's version includes in-frame clones alone and lacks a portion of them. Of 42,000 or so clones listed, 65% to 70% were seen once; the top ten hold 6.5% to 8%. This CDR3 is built from 16 residues. The germline V and J ends were trimmed by 1 base and 6 bases, with 16 bases remaining between them. The germline gives CDR1 SNHLY, CDR2 FYNNEI. The sample consisted of PBMCs, taken at disease progression, from a patient treated with ibrutinib. The chain couples TRBV2 to TRBJ1-5; D may be TRBD1 (5 bases). This clonotype was sampled from a human donor with chronic lymphocytic leukemia. CDR3 loop: CASSEVVRESGQPQHF. CDR3 nucleotides: TGTGCCAGCAGTGAAGTGGTCAGGGAGTCCGGTCAGCCCCAGCATTTT.